This passage covers 18 T cell receptor beta chains from one sample sequenced in a study of cytotoxic CD8 clonotypes in ibrutinib-treated CLL. Data came from immunoSEQ multiplex PCR; TCRdb stores just in-frame clones and leaves some out. Altogether a few hundred thousand clones are present, 60% to 80% being singletons, with the ten largest covering about 5.9%. The sequenced sample was PBMCs, obtained after 36 months of ibrutinib treatment. The receptors stem from a human donor with chronic lymphocytic leukemia.

The chain couples TRBV2 to TRBJ2-5; TRBD1 might be the D (6 bases). Trimming shortened V by 2 bases and J by 2 bases, and 9 bases separated the two germline ends. Germline-derived CDR1 and CDR2 are SNHLY and FYNNEI. This CDR3 has 14 residues. The CDR3 bases are TGTGCCAGCAGTGAACGGACAGCTCAAGAGACCCAGTACTTC. This sequence encodes CASSERTAQETQYF.

The genes are TRBV5-6 and TRBJ1-6; a weak D match, TRBD1 (5 bases). Trimming left V 0 bases short and J 7 bases short, with 11 bases between. The CDR3 is made up of 15 amino acids. CDR1 and CDR2 (germline): SGHDT, YYEEEE. This CDR3 reads CASSLGLGGNSPLHF. CDR3 in DNA: TGTGCCAGCAGCTTGGGCTTGGGGGGGAATTCACCCCTCCACTTT.

V is TRBV27 and J is TRBJ2-2; D tentatively fits TRBD1 or TRBD2 (6 bases each). The CDR3 has 15 amino acids. Germline V gene lookup returns CDR1 MNHEY and CDR2 SMNVEV (reference sequence). V gave up 2 bases and J gave up 3 bases, with 10 bases separating them. The CDR3, as DNA: TGTGCCAGCAGTTTAGGGGGGACATACACCGGGGAGCTGTTTTTT. It yields the protein CASSLGGTYTGELFF.

The rearrangement links TRBV4-2 to TRBJ1-2; D remains unclear. The V gene lost 1 base and the J gene lost 3 bases, with 15 bases spanning the gap. The CDR3 has 16 amino acids. From germline, CDR1 is LGHNA and CDR2 YNFKEQ. CDR3 DNA: TGTGCCAGCAGCCAAGTTACTCCGAGTGCCGACTATGGCTACACCTTC. It specifies CASSQVTPSADYGYTF.

V is TRBV29-1 and J is TRBJ1-2; the D is unclear. The germline V gene has CDR1 SQVTM and CDR2 ANQGSEA. The CDR3 runs to 12 residues. Trimming pared 7 bases from V and 4 bases from J, leaving 13 bases between. The CDR3 region has the DNA TGCAGCGCCAGGACGGGCCCCTATGGCTACACCTTC. Translating it yields CSARTGPYGYTF.

The rearrangement uses TRBV6-6 and TRBJ1-6, with D maybe TRBD1 (5 bases). The germline gives CDR1 MNHNY, CDR2 SVGAGI (reference sequence). There are 16 residues in the CDR3. Trimming pared 0 bases from V and 11 bases from J, leaving 17 bases between. The chain's CDR3 is CASSYSPGPLTAPLHF. The CDR3 bases are TGTGCCAGCAGTTACTCTCCGGGACCGCTTACGGCACCCCTCCACTTT.

The V call is TRBV10-1, the J call TRBJ1-2; maybe TRBD1 (6 bases). CDR3 length equals 14 residues. Germline values: CDR1 WNHNN, CDR2 SYGVQD (reference sequence). The V end lost 6 bases, the J end lost 2 bases, and 13 bases lay between the germline ends. CDR3 loop: CASSPRGRNYGYTF. CDR3 DNA: TGCGCCAGCAGCCCCAGGGGCAGAAACTATGGCTACACCTTC.

The rearrangement links TRBV28 to TRBJ2-7; D unresolved. The V gene's germline CDR1 is MDHEN and CDR2 SYDVKM. V dropped 4 bases and J dropped 3 bases, with 10 bases sitting between them. There are 13 residues in the CDR3. The CDR3 DNA sequence: TGTGCCAGCAGTTCGACCCCAGTCTACGAGCAGTACTTC. Translated: CASSSTPVYEQYF.

The rearrangement uses TRBV5-6 and TRBJ2-7, with 7 bases identical to TRBD2. Trimming removed 0 bases from V and 2 bases from J; junction bases left unmatched: 14. Germline values: CDR1 SGHDT, CDR2 YYEEEE. The CDR3 is made up of 18 amino acids. The CDR3 region has the DNA TGTGCCAGCAGCTTGGCCGGGCTTTCCCGGACTAGGGCCTACGAGCAGTACTTC. This codes for CASSLAGLSRTRAYEQYF.

The chain uses TRBV27 and TRBJ2-1; weak D call: TRBD1 (6 bases). V was trimmed by 4 bases and J by 3 bases, leaving 16 bases between them. Per germline, CDR1 MNHEY and CDR2 SMNVEV (reference sequence). The CDR3 consists of 16 residues. CDR3 sequence: CASSSPHRVNYNEQFF. CDR3 DNA: TGTGCCAGCAGTTCCCCCCACAGGGTAAACTACAATGAGCAGTTCTTC.

The rearrangement links TRBV10-2 to TRBJ1-5; D is ambiguous. CDR3 length: 17 residues. The germline V and J ends were trimmed by 1 base and 4 bases, with 17 bases remaining between them. The germline V gene has CDR1 WSHSY and CDR2 SAAADI. CDR3 sequence reads: CASSELRAVSENQPQHF. As DNA, the CDR3 is TGCGCCAGCAGTGAGTTGAGGGCAGTTTCGGAGAATCAGCCCCAGCATTTT.

The chain recombines TRBV29-1 with TRBJ1-2; D is perhaps TRBD1 (5 bases). Germline CDR1 is SQVTM and CDR2 is ANQGSEA. The V end lost 7 bases, the J end lost 8 bases, and 14 bases lay between the germline ends. This CDR3 is 11 amino acids long. CDR3 bases: TGCAGCGGCGCCCAGGGTTACGGCTACACCTTC. It specifies CSGAQGYGYTF. Full variable domain (missing parts from reference TRBV29-1 and TRBJ1-2): SAVISQKPSRDICQRGTSLTIQCQVDSQVTMMFWYRQQPGQSLTLIATANQGSEATYESGFVIDKFPISRPNLTFSTLTVSNMSPEDSSIYLCSGAQGYGYTFGSGTRLTVV.

This chain connects TRBV10-3 to TRBJ2-7; D is ambiguous. The CDR3 sequence is 12 residues long. V gave up 6 bases and J gave up 2 bases, with 8 bases separating them. Germline loops: CDR1 ENHRY, CDR2 SYGVKD. The CDR3 region is CAIRGLTYEQYF. The CDR3 nucleotides read TGTGCCATCAGAGGGCTTACCTACGAGCAGTACTTC.

This sequence joins TRBV20-1 and TRBJ2-1; D is unresolved. Germline CDR1 reads DFQATT; CDR2 reads SNEGSKA (reference sequence). Between the trimmed V and J ends, which lost 3 bases and 9 bases, there was a span of 9 bases. The CDR3 is 11 amino acids. The CDR3 here is CSARGWGEQFF. The CDR3 bases are TGCAGTGCTAGGGGATGGGGTGAGCAGTTCTTC.

This clone was seen a handful of times. V usage is TRBV10-3 and J usage is TRBJ2-5; TRBD1 matches at 9 bases. With 10 bases clipped from V and 3 bases from J, the junction kept 3 bases outside the gene matches. The CDR3 length is 12 residues. Germline CDR1 ENHRY, CDR2 SYGVKD. The CDR3 region is CATGQGEETQYF. CDR3 nucleotide sequence: TGTGCCACGGGACAGGGCGAAGAGACCCAGTACTTC.

The CDR3 sequence is CASSQEDRGYGYTF. The DNA of the CDR3 is TGCGCCAGCAGCCAAGAGGACAGGGGCTATGGCTACACCTTC. The V call is TRBV4-1, the J call TRBJ1-2; TRBD1 matches at 9 bases. Germline trimming cut 0 bases from V and 4 bases from J; bases unmatched to any gene: 0. The CDR3 has 14 amino acids. The germline V gene has CDR1 MGHRA and CDR2 YSYEKL.

This clone has just a few counts. The chain is built from TRBV10-3 and TRBJ1-2, with D hard to call. The germline V and J ends were trimmed by 0 bases and 8 bases, with 10 bases remaining between them. The CDR3 runs to 13 residues. Germline loops: CDR1 ENHRY, CDR2 SYGVKD. CDR3 residues: CAISESYSGGYTF. The DNA for the CDR3 is TGTGCCATCAGTGAGTCCTACTCAGGAGGCTACACCTTC.

This chain links TRBV11-2 with TRBJ2-7, with 7 bases identical to TRBD1. Per germline, CDR1 SGHAT and CDR2 FQNNGV. The junction had 9 bases not matched to a gene; V was cut back by 7 bases and J by 3 bases. The CDR3 consists of 14 residues. This chain's CDR3 is CASTGTVGYYEQYF. The CDR3 region has the DNA TGTGCCAGCACCGGGACAGTTGGGTACTACGAGCAGTACTTC.